The 26 T cell receptor beta chains given below trace back to one sample, sequenced in a study of early T cells in non-severe SARS-CoV-2 infection. Using its own MiXCR run on the 5' RACE reads, TCRdb lists one record per CDR3 protein. The data show 97,000 or so distinct CDR3 sequences, 11% seen once. This specimen consisted of whole blood, obtained at baseline. The receptors shown here come from an adult who was a healthcare worker with PCR-confirmed SARS-CoV-2 infection or an uninfected control (not recorded which).

This clonotype was seen a handful of times. The chain combines TRBV7-3 with TRBJ2-7, with 8 nucleotides matching TRBD1. V lost 3 bases to trimming and J lost 2 bases; unmatched junction nucleotides: 3. CDR1 is SGHTA and CDR2 is FQGTGA in the germline V gene. The CDR3 is 14 residues long. The CDR3 bases are TGTGCCAGCAGCTTCCGGACAGGGACCTACGAGCAGTACTTC. Translation: CASSFRTGTYEQYF.

This clonotype was counted between two and nine times. Here the CDR3 DNA reads TGTGCCAGCAGAACAAGCTCCTACAATGAGCAGTTCTTC. Translating gives CASRTSSYNEQFF. The chain uses TRBV7-9 and TRBJ2-1, with no clear D. The germline CDR1 and CDR2 sequences are SEHNR and FQNEAQ (reference sequence). V was pared by 6 bases and J by 0 bases, with 6 bases between. The CDR3 runs to 13 residues.

The CDR3, as DNA: TGCGCCAGCAGCCAAGAACAGCGGGGGAGCTCCTACAATGAGCAGTTCTTC. It encodes CASSQEQRGSSYNEQFF. This chain links TRBV4-1 with TRBJ2-1; 8 nucleotides agree with TRBD2. Germline assignment: CDR1 MGHRA and CDR2 YSYEKL. The V gene end was trimmed by 0 bases and the J gene end by 0 bases; junction bases not matched to a gene: 4. This CDR3 is built from 17 residues.

This clonotype showed up just a few times. V usage is TRBV7-6 and J usage is TRBJ2-1; 14 nucleotides match TRBD2. The CDR3 sequence is 20 residues long. V shed 4 bases, J shed 0 bases, and the junction held 11 bases outside the gene matches. Germline V lookup: CDR1 SGHVS, CDR2 FNYEAQ. The DNA of the CDR3 is TGTGCCAGCAGCTCGACGACCGGGACTAGCGGGGGAAGCTCCTACAATGAGCAGTTCTTC. Translated, it gives CASSSTTGTSGGSSYNEQFF. The full variable domain, rest sourced from reference TRBV7-6 and TRBJ2-1, is GAGVSQSPRYKVTKRGQDVALRCDPISGHVSLYWYRQALGQGPEFLTYFNYEAQQDKSGLPNDRFSAERPEGSISTLTIQRTEQRDSAMYRCASSSTTGTSGGSSYNEQFFGPGTRLTVL.

This clonotype was seen repeatedly, ten times or more. The V gene is TRBV20-1, the J gene TRBJ2-3, with D perhaps given as TRBD1 or TRBD2 (6 bases each). The CDR3 length is 18 residues. In germline, CDR1 is DFQATT, CDR2 SNEGSKA (reference sequence). Trimming took off 3 bases at V and 2 bases at J, with 24 bases between the two ends. The CDR3 DNA follows: TGCAGTGCTAGGGGGCTCCGTCGGCCTTCGGGGGCCACAGATACGCAGTATTTT. Encoded protein: CSARGLRRPSGATDTQYF.

This chain joins TRBV20-1 and TRBJ2-1, with 11 bases identical to TRBD2. The CDR3 is 14 residues long. In germline, CDR1 is DFQATT, CDR2 SNEGSKA (reference sequence). Trimming removed 5 bases from V and 8 bases from J; junction bases left unmatched: 8. CDR3 residues: CSACSGTSGDEQFF. For the CDR3, the DNA is TGCAGTGCTTGTTCCGGGACTAGCGGTGATGAGCAGTTCTTC.

The rearrangement uses TRBV29-1 and TRBJ2-5; 11 bases align to TRBD1. The germline CDR1 and CDR2 sequences are SQVTM and ANQGSEA. The ends lost 7 bases at V and 0 bases at J; junction bases unmatched: 7. The CDR3 length is 15 residues. CDR3 sequence reads: CSGMRTGGYQETQYF. The CDR3 coding sequence is TGCAGCGGGATGAGGACAGGGGGCTACCAAGAGACCCAGTACTTC.

The rearrangement links TRBV14 to TRBJ2-7; tentatively, D is TRBD1 (6 bases). The CDR3 covers 14 residues. Per germline, CDR1 SGHDN and CDR2 FVKESK. Trimming took off 8 bases at V and 4 bases at J, with 18 bases between the two ends. The CDR3: CASAVGRGAYEQYF. The CDR3 region has the DNA TGTGCCAGCGCTGTGGGCAGGGGCGCTTACGAGCAGTACTTC. Full variable domain (outside the CDR3, taken from reference TRBV14 and TRBJ2-7): EAGVTQFPSHSVIEKGQTVTLRCDPISGHDNLYWYRRVMGKEIKFLLHFVKESKQDESGMPNNRFLAERTGGTYSTLKVQPAELEDSGVYFCASAVGRGAYEQYFGPGTRLTVT.

This clonotype was observed a few times. The V call is TRBV6-1, the J call TRBJ2-7; 14 bases fit TRBD2. Germline trimming cut 5 bases from V and 5 bases from J; bases unmatched to any gene: 8. There are 16 residues in the CDR3. Per germline, CDR1 MNHNS and CDR2 SASEGT. In nucleotides, the CDR3 is TGTGCCAGCAGTCAAAAGACTAGCGGGGGGGCCGACGAGCAGTACTTC. This codes for CASSQKTSGGADEQYF.

The chain couples TRBV20-1 to TRBJ1-1; D remains ambiguous. V lost 3 bases and J 4 bases, leaving 9 bases between the germline ends. The CDR3 extends over 12 amino acids. CDR1 and CDR2 (germline): DFQATT, SNEGSKA (reference sequence). The CDR3 here is CSASEGPTEAFF. DNA for the CDR3: TGCAGTGCTAGTGAGGGCCCCACTGAAGCTTTCTTT.

This rearrangement joins TRBV7-9 to TRBJ2-4; D gene uncertain. With 3 bases removed from V and 7 bases from J, the gap between germline ends came to 10 bases. In germline, CDR1 is SEHNR, CDR2 FQNEAQ (reference sequence). The CDR3 length is 13 residues. This CDR3 reads CASSLSSLNIQYF. CDR3 nucleotides: TGTGCCAGCAGCTTGAGCAGTCTGAACATTCAGTACTTC.

This chain joins TRBV27 and TRBJ2-5; TRBD1 aligns across 9 bases. The CDR3 is 19 amino acids. V gave up 2 bases and J gave up 4 bases; unmatched junction bases: 17. The V gene's germline CDR1 is MNHEY and CDR2 SMNVEV (reference sequence). The CDR3 sequence is CASSLGPGQGPPGTETQYF. CDR3 bases: TGTGCCAGCAGTTTAGGGCCGGGACAGGGACCCCCTGGAACAGAGACCCAGTACTTC.

This clonotype was seen many times. This chain uses TRBV10-2 with TRBJ1-1, with D hard to call. V was trimmed by 3 bases and J by 7 bases, leaving 9 bases between them. The CDR3 is 12 amino acids. Germline lookup yields CDR1 WSHSY and CDR2 SAAADI. CDR3 in amino acids: CASSEAPFEAFF. The CDR3 DNA is TGCGCCAGCAGTGAAGCGCCGTTTGAAGCTTTCTTT.

The table lists this clonotype with a few counts. The chain links TRBV7-6 to TRBJ2-2; 8 bases match TRBD1. The CDR3 has 14 amino acids. Germline V lookup: CDR1 SGHVS, CDR2 FNYEAQ. Trimming cost V 3 bases and J 8 bases; bases outside gene matches: 5. CDR3 region: CASSFLQGAGELFF. The CDR3 DNA reads as TGTGCCAGCAGCTTTCTGCAGGGGGCGGGGGAGCTGTTTTTT.

There are many counts of this clonotype. The chain has TRBV20-1 and TRBJ2-4; 10 nucleotides align to TRBD2. This CDR3 has 15 amino acids. The germline gives CDR1 DFQATT, CDR2 SNEGSKA (reference sequence). V lost 1 base and J lost 2; bases outside the gene matches: 2. CDR3 loop: CSARGAGGPKNIQYF. CDR3 nucleotide sequence: TGCAGTGCTAGAGGAGCGGGAGGGCCCAAAAACATTCAGTACTTC.

This sequence joins TRBV20-1 and TRBJ2-1; TRBD1 matches 8 bases. Germline CDR1 DFQATT, CDR2 SNEGSKA (reference sequence). The CDR3 loop spans 14 amino acids. V shed 0 bases, J shed 8 bases, and the junction held 6 bases outside the gene matches. CDR3 nucleotides: TGCAGTGCTAGAGATTCTTCAGGGGGCGATGAGCAGTTCTTC. This encodes CSARDSSGGDEQFF.

This clonotype was recorded many times. This chain uses TRBV7-2 with TRBJ2-5; 8 bases align to TRBD2. Per the germline V gene, CDR1 is SGHTA and CDR2 is FQGNSA. This CDR3 has 15 amino acids. V shed 7 bases and J 4 bases; nucleotides not matched to a gene: 11. The CDR3 nucleotides read TGTGCCAGCAACCACCTAGCGGGTAGGGGAGAGACCCAGTACTTC. Translating gives CASNHLAGRGETQYF.

This clonotype turned up a few times. This chain joins TRBV20-1 and TRBJ2-7, with TRBD2 matching 7 bases. V was clipped by 5 bases and J by 0 bases; unmatched bases: 4. The germline V gene has CDR1 DFQATT and CDR2 SNEGSKA (reference sequence). The CDR3 sequence is 13 residues long. For the CDR3, the DNA is TGCAGTGCTGCTAGCGGCCCCTCCTACGAGCAGTACTTC. This gives the protein CSAASGPSYEQYF.

This clonotype was counted only a few times. The V call is TRBV29-1, the J call TRBJ2-7; D tentatively reads TRBD1 or TRBD2 (5 bases each). Trimming removed 7 bases at V and 5 bases at J, with 24 bases between. CDR3 length: 15 residues. Germline V lookup: CDR1 SQVTM, CDR2 ANQGSEA. As DNA, the CDR3 is TGCAGCGCTCGGACGGGACCAGGCATGATCGACGAGCAGTACTTC. Its protein is CSARTGPGMIDEQYF.

This clonotype was detected only a few times. CDR3 sequence: CASSLAGGSEKLFF. The DNA for the CDR3 is TGTGCCAGCAGCTTAGCAGGGGGCAGTGAAAAACTGTTTTTT. V is TRBV7-2 and J is TRBJ1-4; 7 bases line up with TRBD1. The CDR3 contains 14 residues. The germline CDR1 and CDR2 sequences are SGHTA and FQGNSA. With V trimmed by 0 bases and J by 7 bases, 2 bases remained unmatched.

This clonotype was detected only a few times. The gene calls are TRBV7-3 and TRBJ2-1, with TRBD2 identical over 8 bases. This CDR3 spans 14 amino acids. Trimming cost V 5 bases and J 5 bases; bases outside gene matches: 5. CDR1 is SGHTA and CDR2 is FQGTGA in the germline V gene. The CDR3 DNA reads TGTGCCAGCAGCCTTAGCGGGGTGGACAATGAGCAGTTCTTC. Translating it yields CASSLSGVDNEQFF. Supplemented by reference TRBV7-3 and TRBJ2-1, the full variable domain reads GAGVSQTPSNKVTEKGKYVELRCDPISGHTALYWYRQSLGQGPEFLIYFQGTGAADDSGLPNDRFFAVRPEGSVSTLKIQRTERGDSAVYLCASSLSGVDNEQFFGPGTRLTVL.

V usage is TRBV29-1 and J usage is TRBJ2-3, with D possibly being TRBD2 (6 bases). The CDR3 loop spans 11 amino acids. Germline CDR1 SQVTM, CDR2 ANQGSEA. Deletions cut 7 bases from V and 4 bases from J, with 9 bases between. The CDR3 DNA sequence: TGCAGCGGGGGGGTCTCAGATACGCAGTATTTT. Protein product: CSGGVSDTQYF.

The rearrangement links TRBV2 to TRBJ2-1, with 12 bases aligning to TRBD1. The CDR3 has 15 residues. Germline CDR1 and CDR2: SNHLY and FYNNEI. V dropped 4 bases and J dropped 4; count of bases not matched to a gene: 2. This chain's CDR3 is CASSGDRGLYNEQFF. In DNA form, the CDR3 reads TGTGCCAGCAGTGGGGACAGGGGGCTGTACAATGAGCAGTTCTTC.

This clonotype has at least ten counts. CDR3 DNA: TGTGCCACGAAGACAGGGCGCTATGGCTACACCTTC. This encodes CATKTGRYGYTF. The V gene is TRBV6-5, the J gene TRBJ1-2; TRBD1 aligns across 7 bases. Germline V CDR1 and CDR2: MNHEY, SVGAGI. V was pared by 10 bases and J by 4 bases, with 6 bases of the junction left unmatched. This CDR3 is 12 amino acids long.

This clonotype has ten or more counts. The J gene is TRBJ2-3, the V gene TRBV12-3 or TRBV12-4, with D perhaps TRBD1 (6 bases). The V and J ends lost 2 bases and 1 base respectively, with 10 bases between them. This CDR3 has 15 amino acids. Written as DNA, the CDR3 is TGTGCCAGCAGTTTACAGGGGTCCGGCACAGATACGCAGTATTTT. This translates into CASSLQGSGTDTQYF.

The chain has TRBV12-3 or TRBV12-4 and TRBJ2-1, with TRBD1 as a possible D gene (5 bases). This CDR3 comprises 13 residues. V lost 6 bases to trimming and J lost 3 bases, with 9 bases between them. The CDR3 nucleotides are TGTGCCAGCAGCCCCGACAGCTACAATGAGCAGTTCTTC. Its translation: CASSPDSYNEQFF.